What follows is one T cell receptor beta chain and its context. The antigen is unknown. CDR1 is MNHEY, CDR2 SVGEGT, per germline. CDR3 length equals 14 residues. V lost 1 base to trimming and J lost 8 bases, with 14 bases between them. Via MiXCR, TCRdb re-called the reads, giving one row per CDR3 protein. In the table there are 750,000 to 950,000 distinct CDR3 sequences, under 35% of which are singletons. This sample was taken from a study of T cell repertoires in cytomegalovirus infection. Study details: CMV epitopes in the study were HLA-C-restricted (recently identified) and HLA-B-restricted (well studied). The public TCR beta signatures pointed to both CMV infection and matching HLA type. Whole-study findings and limits: It was HLA-C-restricted CMV-specific TCR beta clonotypes that dominated the response ex vivo.

The TCR comes from a human donor in good health (CMV status not recorded). Some clones in this sample may be carry-over from other donors' samples. The V and J genes are TRBV6-2 or TRBV6-3 and TRBJ1-1; perhaps TRBD1 as D (5 bases). The sequencing used cultured CD8+ T cells from PBMCs, collected from culture after CMV antigen stimulation. CDR3 nucleotide sequence: TGTGCCAGCAGTTACTTACCAGGGAAGCTCGAAGCTTTCTTT. Protein product: CASSYLPGKLEAFF.